The 20 T cell receptor beta chains below all came from one sample that was sequenced in a study of blood T cell repertoires in COVID-19. Sequenced by immunoSEQ multiplex PCR; TCRdb stores in-frame clones only, minus some. The table has some 230,000 clones, more than 80% seen once. Sequenced material: PBMCs or T cells enriched from blood (not recorded which). Source of these receptors: a woman aged 18-35 years in a cohort exposed to, infected with or recovered from COVID-19 (not recorded which).

The chain has TRBV5-4 and TRBJ2-1; tentatively, D is TRBD2 (7 bases). Per the germline V gene, CDR1 is SGHNT and CDR2 is YYREEE (reference sequence). V gave up 5 bases and J gave up 10 bases, with 25 bases separating them. The CDR3 has 16 amino acids. The CDR3 nucleotides read TGTGCCAGCAGTCCGGGATCGGGGGGCCTCTGGAAAGAGCAGTTCTTC. This gives the protein CASSPGSGGLWKEQFF.

The genes are TRBV11-3 and TRBJ1-1; 9 bases agree with TRBD1. J was trimmed by 4 bases and V by 3 bases; bases with no gene match: 18. Germline-derived CDR1 and CDR2 are SGHNT and YENEEA. CDR3 size: 19 residues. The CDR3 DNA is TGTGCCAGCAGCTTGGACTTTACTAGGACAGGGGAGAGGTCCACTGAAGCTTTCTTT. It yields the protein CASSLDFTRTGERSTEAFF.

The rearrangement links TRBV20-1 to TRBJ2-7; 7 bases fit TRBD2. The CDR3 has 16 amino acids. Looked up from germline, CDR1 is DFQATT and CDR2 is SNEGSKA (reference sequence). V was clipped by 3 bases and J by 2 bases; unmatched bases: 13. The CDR3 DNA reads as TGCAGTGCTAGTCCGAGTCCGGGAGGACTTCCCTACGAGCAGTACTTC. Translation gives CSASPSPGGLPYEQYF.

V is TRBV27 and J is TRBJ1-4; a weak D match, TRBD1 (5 bases). Germline assignment: CDR1 MNHEY and CDR2 SMNVEV (reference sequence). The CDR3 has 18 residues. Trimming took off 1 base at V and 5 bases at J, with 20 bases between the two ends. CDR3 sequence: CASSLYGGPLSGNEKLFF. As DNA, the CDR3 is TGTGCCAGCAGTTTATACGGGGGACCCCTCAGCGGGAATGAAAAACTGTTTTTT.

This chain connects TRBV6-5 to TRBJ1-5; D is possibly TRBD1 (6 bases). Per germline, CDR1 MNHEY and CDR2 SVGAGI. The CDR3 length is 16 residues. V lost 4 bases, J lost 5 bases, and 18 bases lay in between. CDR3 protein: CASSSGPRGAHQPQHF. The DNA for the CDR3 is TGTGCCAGCAGTTCCGGACCCCGGGGGGCCCATCAGCCCCAGCATTTT.

The chain joins TRBV28 to TRBJ2-2; 8 bases fit TRBD1. The CDR3 length is 15 residues. J lost 5 bases, V lost 6 bases, and 8 bases had no gene match. Germline-derived CDR1 and CDR2 are MDHEN and SYDVKM. The CDR3 loop is CASREWTGSTGELFF. The CDR3 region has the DNA TGTGCCAGCAGGGAATGGACAGGGTCTACCGGGGAGCTGTTTTTT. Looking up the rest from reference TRBV28 and TRBJ2-2 gives the full variable domain: DVKVTQSSRYLVKRTGEKVFLECVQDMDHENMFWYRQDPGLGLRLIYFSYDVKMKEKGDIPEGYSVSREKKERFSLILESASTNQTSMYLCASREWTGSTGELFFGEGSRLTVL.

The chain employs TRBV4-1 and TRBJ1-1, with TRBD1 matching over 7 bases. Germline values: CDR1 MGHRA, CDR2 YSYEKL. V was clipped by 3 bases and J by 6 bases; unmatched bases: 7. The CDR3 runs 14 residues. The CDR3 is CASSQADRVAEAFF. The CDR3 region has the DNA TGCGCCAGCAGCCAGGCCGACAGGGTTGCTGAAGCTTTCTTT.

The V and J genes are TRBV7-2 and TRBJ2-1; TRBD2 agrees at 7 bases. Germline CDR1 reads SGHTA; CDR2 reads FQGNSA. This CDR3 region has 16 residues. Trimming took 5 bases from V and 5 from J; bases not matched to a gene: 12. The CDR3: CASSSMPAGFNNEQFF. CDR3 DNA sequence: TGTGCCAGCAGCAGCATGCCAGCGGGATTCAACAATGAGCAGTTCTTC.

The V gene is TRBV9, the J gene TRBJ1-4; D is perhaps TRBD1 (5 bases). V shed 3 bases and J shed 0 bases, with 12 bases lying between them. CDR3 length equals 16 residues. Germline CDR1 SGDLS, CDR2 YYNGEE. CDR3 DNA: TGTGCCAGCAGCGAATCCCCGACAGCAACTAATGAAAAACTGTTTTTT. This translates into CASSESPTATNEKLFF.

The chain is built from TRBV5-4 and TRBJ2-1, with 7 bases that match TRBD2. The CDR3 runs to 15 residues. The germline V gene has CDR1 SGHNT and CDR2 YYREEE (reference sequence). With V trimmed by 0 bases and J by 2 bases, 2 bases remained unmatched. CDR3 sequence (DNA): TGTGCCAGCAGCTTGGACGGGACTACCTACAATGAGCAGTTCTTC. Translated: CASSLDGTTYNEQFF.

The CDR3 DNA sequence: TGTGCCAGCAGCCCCCGGGGGGATGAAAAACTGTTTTTT. Translating gives CASSPRGDEKLFF. This chain links TRBV3-1 (or the pseudogene TRBV3-2) with TRBJ1-4, with D perhaps TRBD1 (5 bases). V lost 4 bases, J lost 6 bases, and 9 bases lay in between. This CDR3 comprises 13 residues. Germline lookup yields CDR1 LGHDT and CDR2 YNNKEL (reference sequence).

This rearrangement joins TRBV5-4 to TRBJ1-2, with a tentative D call TRBD1 (5 bases). Germline V CDR1 and CDR2: SGHNT, YYREEE (reference sequence). The CDR3 consists of 14 residues. V lost 2 bases, J lost 8 bases, and 16 bases lay in between. In DNA, the CDR3 is TGTGCCAGCAGCTTTTCCTACAGGAGAGAGGGCTACACCTTC. Translated: CASSFSYRREGYTF.

This chain links TRBV7-3 with TRBJ2-3; no firm D call. V dropped 3 bases and J dropped 2 bases, with 6 bases sitting between them. The CDR3 is made up of 13 amino acids. Looked up from germline, CDR1 is SGHTA and CDR2 is FQGTGA. As DNA, the CDR3 is TGTGCCAGCAGCTTTACAGACACAGATACGCAGTATTTT. Translated, it gives CASSFTDTDTQYF.

This chain joins TRBV11-2 and TRBJ1-1, with TRBD1 as a possible D gene (6 bases). Germline lookup yields CDR1 SGHAT and CDR2 FQNNGV. Trimming removed 3 bases at V and 5 bases at J, with 13 bases between. This CDR3 has 14 residues. Here the CDR3 reads CASSFPFRGTEAFF. In DNA form, the CDR3 reads TGTGCCAGCAGCTTCCCCTTCAGGGGAACTGAAGCTTTCTTT.

The V gene is TRBV7-9, the J gene TRBJ2-3, with D uncertain. The CDR3 length is 16 residues. Germline V lookup: CDR1 SEHNR, CDR2 FQNEAQ (reference sequence). The germline V and J ends were trimmed by 0 bases and 1 base, with 11 bases remaining between them. DNA for the CDR3: TGTGCCAGCAGCTTAGCGGCAGGCTTGGGCACAGATACGCAGTATTTT. Translating it yields CASSLAAGLGTDTQYF.

This chain joins TRBV2 and TRBJ2-1; TRBD2 matches at 10 bases. The CDR3 loop spans 13 amino acids. Germline values: CDR1 SNHLY, CDR2 FYNNEI. Germline trimming cut 11 bases from V and 3 bases from J; bases unmatched to any gene: 4. The CDR3 protein is CAGGLALYNEQFF. The CDR3 DNA reads as TGTGCCGGGGGACTAGCGCTCTACAATGAGCAGTTCTTC. The full variable domain, rest sourced from reference TRBV2 and TRBJ2-1, is EPEVTQTPSHQVTQMGQEVILRCVPISNHLYFYWYRQILGQKVEFLVSFYNNEISEKSEIFDDQFSVERPDGSNFTLKIRSTKLEDSAMYFCAGGLALYNEQFFGPGTRLTVL.

The chain has TRBV7-9 and TRBJ1-6; no clear D gene. CDR3 length: 14 residues. Per germline, CDR1 SEHNR and CDR2 FQNEAQ (reference sequence). Trimming pared 5 bases from V and 7 bases from J, leaving 12 bases between. The CDR3 nucleotides read TGTGCCAGCAGCCTCCGGGATGCAAATTCACCCCTCCACTTT. Translated: CASSLRDANSPLHF.

The CDR3 DNA reads as TGTGCCAGCAGCCAAGCGGGACACCTCGAAAAACTGTTTTTT. Amino acid sequence: CASSQAGHLEKLFF. The rearrangement joins TRBV7-2 to TRBJ1-4, with D possibly TRBD1 on 6 matching bases. V gave up 5 bases and J gave up 8 bases, with 15 bases separating them. Germline V CDR1 and CDR2: SGHTA, FQGNSA. CDR3 size: 14 residues.

The chain carries TRBV3-1 (or the pseudogene TRBV3-2) and TRBJ2-5; 13 bases align to TRBD2. This CDR3 comprises 18 residues. Losses at the gene ends were 4 bases for V and 5 bases for J; bases not matched to a gene: 13. Germline loops: CDR1 LGHDT, CDR2 YNNKEL (reference sequence). CDR3 sequence reads: CASSRGGTSGTLGETQYF. The CDR3 bases are TGTGCCAGCAGCCGAGGAGGGACTAGCGGGACCCTCGGCGAGACCCAGTACTTC.

The V gene is TRBV6-5, the J gene TRBJ2-7; TRBD1 might be the D (6 bases). Trimming took 4 bases from V and 0 from J, leaving 10 bases between them. The CDR3 is 14 amino acids. Germline CDR1 reads MNHEY; CDR2 reads SVGAGI. CDR3 protein: CASSWNRDSYEQYF. The CDR3 DNA sequence: TGTGCCAGCAGTTGGAACAGGGACTCCTACGAGCAGTACTTC.